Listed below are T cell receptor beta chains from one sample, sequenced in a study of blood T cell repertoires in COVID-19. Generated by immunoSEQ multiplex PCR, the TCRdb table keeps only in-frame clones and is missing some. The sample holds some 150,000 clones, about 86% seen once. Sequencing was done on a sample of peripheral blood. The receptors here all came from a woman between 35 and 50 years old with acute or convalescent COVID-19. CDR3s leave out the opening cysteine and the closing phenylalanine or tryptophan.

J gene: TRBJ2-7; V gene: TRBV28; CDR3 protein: ASSWARSYEQY
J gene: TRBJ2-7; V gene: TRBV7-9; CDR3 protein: ASSRSGSRNEQY
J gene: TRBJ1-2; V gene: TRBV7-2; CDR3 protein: ASSLAIPTGQGYT
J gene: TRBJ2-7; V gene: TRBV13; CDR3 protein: ASSSHRGDEQY
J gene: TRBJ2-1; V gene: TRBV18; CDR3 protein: ASSYPERGILSYNEQF
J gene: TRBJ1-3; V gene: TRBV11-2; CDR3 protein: ASSTNGNTIY
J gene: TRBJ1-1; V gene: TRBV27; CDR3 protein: ASRSGTTEAF
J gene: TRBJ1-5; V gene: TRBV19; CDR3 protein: ASTPGQAPNQPQH
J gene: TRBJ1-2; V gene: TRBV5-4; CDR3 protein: ASSPDRNYGYT
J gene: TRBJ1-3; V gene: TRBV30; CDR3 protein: AYTQGNTIY
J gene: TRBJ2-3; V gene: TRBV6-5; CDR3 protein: ASSYSGSPADTQY
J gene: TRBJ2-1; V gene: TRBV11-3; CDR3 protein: ASSPGRRNNEQF
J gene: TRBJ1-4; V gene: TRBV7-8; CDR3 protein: ASSIGTATTNEKLF
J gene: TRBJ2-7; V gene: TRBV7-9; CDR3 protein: ASSLAGGTGSYEQY
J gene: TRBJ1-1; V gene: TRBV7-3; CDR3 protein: ASSFYRDTEAF
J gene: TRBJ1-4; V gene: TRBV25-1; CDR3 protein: ASSELGTGATNEKLF
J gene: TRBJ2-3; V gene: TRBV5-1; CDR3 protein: ASSLERPTDTQY
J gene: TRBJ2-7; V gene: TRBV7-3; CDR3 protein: ASSLTGNSYEQY
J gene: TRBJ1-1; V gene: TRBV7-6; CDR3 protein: ASSLGQGGDTEAF
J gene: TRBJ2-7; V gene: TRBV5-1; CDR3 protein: ASSVTGTGASYEQY
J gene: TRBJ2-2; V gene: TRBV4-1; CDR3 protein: ASSQSLAGPTGELF
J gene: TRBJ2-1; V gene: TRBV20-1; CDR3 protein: SASSSLVSYNEQF
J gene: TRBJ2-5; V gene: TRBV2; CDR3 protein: ASSDNRGRETQY
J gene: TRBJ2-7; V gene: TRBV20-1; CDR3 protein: SASWASPFEQY
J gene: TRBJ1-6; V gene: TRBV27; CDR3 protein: ASSPAPTGNNSPLH
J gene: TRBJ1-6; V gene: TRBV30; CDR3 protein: AWSVRGELH
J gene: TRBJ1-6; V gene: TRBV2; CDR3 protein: ASRATGGSYNSPLH
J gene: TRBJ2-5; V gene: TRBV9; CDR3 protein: ASSLSGGGIGETQY
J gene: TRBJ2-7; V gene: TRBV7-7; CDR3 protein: ASSYRSSYEQY
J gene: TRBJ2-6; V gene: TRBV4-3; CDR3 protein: ASSLVAGANVLT
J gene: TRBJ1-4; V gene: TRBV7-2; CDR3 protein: ASSSPQEAGKLF
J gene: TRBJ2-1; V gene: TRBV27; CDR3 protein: ASSLLLAGVHNEQF
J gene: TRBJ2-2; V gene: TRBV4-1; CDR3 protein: ASSQVSAVYTGELF
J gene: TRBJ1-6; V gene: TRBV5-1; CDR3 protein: ASSLVPDSSPLH
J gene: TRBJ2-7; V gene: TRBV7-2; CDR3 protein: ASSLTSGGYEQY
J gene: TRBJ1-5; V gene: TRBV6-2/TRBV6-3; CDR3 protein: ASTPDGNQPQH
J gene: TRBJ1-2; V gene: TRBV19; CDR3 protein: ASSTTVGGSNYGYT
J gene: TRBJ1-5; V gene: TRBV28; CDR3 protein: ASSWGSSQPQH
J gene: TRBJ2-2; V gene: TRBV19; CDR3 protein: ASTPGGGELF
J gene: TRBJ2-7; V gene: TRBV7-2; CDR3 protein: ASSYRAGGPNEQY
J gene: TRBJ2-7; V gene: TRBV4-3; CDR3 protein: ASSQEPLMDRPYEQY
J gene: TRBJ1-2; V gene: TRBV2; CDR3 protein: ASRIQGRYGYT
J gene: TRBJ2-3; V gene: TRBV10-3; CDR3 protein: AISEGGLTSTDTQY
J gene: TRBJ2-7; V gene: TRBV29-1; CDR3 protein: SVGDRGSEQY
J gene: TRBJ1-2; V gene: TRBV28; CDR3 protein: ASSSSYGYT
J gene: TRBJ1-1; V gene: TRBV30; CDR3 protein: AWSVYIHTEAF
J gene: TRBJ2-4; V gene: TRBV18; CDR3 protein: ASSPPLAGGEMVQY
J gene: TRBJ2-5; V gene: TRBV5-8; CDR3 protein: ASSWGNREIQETQY
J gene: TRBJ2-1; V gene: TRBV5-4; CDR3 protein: ASSFWELLQARSYNEQF
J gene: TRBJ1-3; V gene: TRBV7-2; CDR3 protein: ASSSRQGENGNTIY